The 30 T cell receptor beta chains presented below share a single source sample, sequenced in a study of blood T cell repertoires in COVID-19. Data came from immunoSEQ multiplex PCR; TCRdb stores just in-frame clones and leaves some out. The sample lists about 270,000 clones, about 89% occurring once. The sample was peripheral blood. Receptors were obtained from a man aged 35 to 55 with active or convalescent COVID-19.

The CDR3 bases are TGTGCCAGCAGTTACCGGGGGACAGACCCTTACGAGCAGTACTTC. Its protein product is CASSYRGTDPYEQYF. This rearrangement joins TRBV6-5 to TRBJ2-7; TRBD1 might be the D (7 bases). Trimming stripped 2 bases from V and 4 bases from J, with 15 bases between. This CDR3 comprises 15 residues. The V gene's germline CDR1 is MNHEY and CDR2 SVGAGI.

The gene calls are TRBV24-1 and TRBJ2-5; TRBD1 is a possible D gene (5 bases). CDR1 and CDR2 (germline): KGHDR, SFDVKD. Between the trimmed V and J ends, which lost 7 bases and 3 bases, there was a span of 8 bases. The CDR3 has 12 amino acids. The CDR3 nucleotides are TGTGCCACCAGCGAAGGGGAAGAGACCCAGTACTTC. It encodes CATSEGEETQYF.

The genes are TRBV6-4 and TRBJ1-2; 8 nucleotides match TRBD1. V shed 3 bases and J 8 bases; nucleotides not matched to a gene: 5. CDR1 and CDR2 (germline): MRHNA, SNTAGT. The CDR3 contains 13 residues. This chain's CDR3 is CASSEQGAGGYTF. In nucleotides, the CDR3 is TGTGCCAGCAGTGAGCAGGGGGCAGGAGGCTACACCTTC.

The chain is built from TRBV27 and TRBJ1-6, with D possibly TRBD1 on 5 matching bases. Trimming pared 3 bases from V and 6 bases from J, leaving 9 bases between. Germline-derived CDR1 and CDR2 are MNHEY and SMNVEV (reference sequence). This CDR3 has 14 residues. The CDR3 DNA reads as TGTGCCAGCAGTTTCTGGGGCGCTAATTCACCCCTCCACTTT. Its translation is CASSFWGANSPLHF.

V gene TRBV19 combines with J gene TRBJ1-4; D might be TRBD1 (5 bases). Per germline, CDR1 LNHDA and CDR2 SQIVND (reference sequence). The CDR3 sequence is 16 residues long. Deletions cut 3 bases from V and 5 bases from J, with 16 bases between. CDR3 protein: CASSMGQIDLNEKLFF. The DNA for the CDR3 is TGTGCCAGTAGTATGGGGCAGATAGACTTGAATGAAAAACTGTTTTTT.

DNA for the CDR3: TGTGCCAGCAGCAAATATGGCTACACCTTC. This codes for CASSKYGYTF. J is TRBJ1-2 and V is TRBV28; no firm D call. Germline-derived CDR1 and CDR2 are MDHEN and SYDVKM. The CDR3 covers 10 residues. V dropped 6 bases and J dropped 5 bases, with 4 bases sitting between them.

The CDR3 bases are TGTGCCAGCAGCGTCTCGGACAGGGCATCCTACGAGCAGTACTTC. It is translated as CASSVSDRASYEQYF. The genes are TRBV9 and TRBJ2-7; 8 bases agree with TRBD1. The CDR3 spans 15 residues. V lost 2 bases to trimming and J lost 1 base; unmatched junction nucleotides: 5. CDR1 SGDLS and CDR2 YYNGEE come from the germline V gene.

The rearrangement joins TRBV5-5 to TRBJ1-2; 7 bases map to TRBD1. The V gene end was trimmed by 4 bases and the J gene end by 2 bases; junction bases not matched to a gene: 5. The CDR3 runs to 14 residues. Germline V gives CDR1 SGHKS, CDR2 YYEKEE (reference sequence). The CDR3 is CASSVATGNYGYTF. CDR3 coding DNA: TGTGCCAGCAGCGTCGCGACAGGGAACTATGGCTACACCTTC.

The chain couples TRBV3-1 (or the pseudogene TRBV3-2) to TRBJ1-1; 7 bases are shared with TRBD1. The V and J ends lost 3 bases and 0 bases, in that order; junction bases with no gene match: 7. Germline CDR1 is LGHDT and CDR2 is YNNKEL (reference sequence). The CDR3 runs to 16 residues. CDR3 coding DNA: TGTGCCAGCAGCCATACAGGGGCCCCCATGAACACTGAAGCTTTCTTT. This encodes CASSHTGAPMNTEAFF.

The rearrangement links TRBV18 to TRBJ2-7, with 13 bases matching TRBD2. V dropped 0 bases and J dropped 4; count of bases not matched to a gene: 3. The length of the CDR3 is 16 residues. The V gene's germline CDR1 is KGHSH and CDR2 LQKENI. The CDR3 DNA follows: TGTGCCAGCTCACCACCAGGACTAGCGGGAGTGTACGAGCAGTACTTC. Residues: CASSPPGLAGVYEQYF.

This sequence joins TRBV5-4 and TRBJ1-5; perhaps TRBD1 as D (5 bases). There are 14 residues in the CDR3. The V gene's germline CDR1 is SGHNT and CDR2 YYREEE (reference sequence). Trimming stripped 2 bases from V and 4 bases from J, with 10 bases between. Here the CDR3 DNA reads TGTGCCAGCAGCTTCGCGGGGGGAAATCAGCCCCAGCATTTT. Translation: CASSFAGGNQPQHF. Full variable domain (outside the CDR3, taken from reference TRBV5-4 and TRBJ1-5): ETGVTQSPTHLIKTRGQQVTLRCSSQSGHNTVSWYQQALGQGPQFIFQYYREEENGRGNFPPRFSGLQFPNYSSELNVNALELDDSALYLCASSFAGGNQPQHFGDGTRLSIL.

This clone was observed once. The CDR3 spells CASSYSVRDNSYEQYF. Written as DNA, the CDR3 is TGTGCCAGCAGTTACTCAGTCCGGGACAACTCCTACGAGCAGTACTTC. The V call is TRBV6-2 or TRBV6-3, the J call TRBJ2-7; D is perhaps TRBD1 (6 bases). Per germline, CDR1 MNHEY and CDR2 SVGEGT. Trimming pared 0 bases from V and 0 bases from J, leaving 12 bases between. The CDR3 has 16 residues.

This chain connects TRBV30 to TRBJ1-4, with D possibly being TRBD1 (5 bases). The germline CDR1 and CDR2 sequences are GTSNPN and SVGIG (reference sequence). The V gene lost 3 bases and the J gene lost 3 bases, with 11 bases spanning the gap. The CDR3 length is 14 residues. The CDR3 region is CAWSRQSANEKLFF. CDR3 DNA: TGTGCCTGGAGCCGACAGTCTGCTAATGAAAAACTGTTTTTT.

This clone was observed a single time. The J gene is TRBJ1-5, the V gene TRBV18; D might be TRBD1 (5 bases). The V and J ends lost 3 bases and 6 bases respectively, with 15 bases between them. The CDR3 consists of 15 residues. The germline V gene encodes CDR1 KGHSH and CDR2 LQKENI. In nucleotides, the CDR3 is TGTGCCAGCTCACCTCGGGGGACGGGAGGTCAGCCCCAGCATTTT. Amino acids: CASSPRGTGGQPQHF.

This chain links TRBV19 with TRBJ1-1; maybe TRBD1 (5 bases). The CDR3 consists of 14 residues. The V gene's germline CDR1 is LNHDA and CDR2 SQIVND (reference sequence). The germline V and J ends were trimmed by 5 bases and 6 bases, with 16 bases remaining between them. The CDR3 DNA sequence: TGTGCCAGTAGTCCCCGGGGGGAAAGCGCTGAAGCTTTCTTT. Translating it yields CASSPRGESAEAFF.

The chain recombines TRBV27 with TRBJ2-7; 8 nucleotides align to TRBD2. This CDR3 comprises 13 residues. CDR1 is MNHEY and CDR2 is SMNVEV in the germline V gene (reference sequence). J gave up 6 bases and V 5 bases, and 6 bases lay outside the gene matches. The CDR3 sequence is CASSHGGGGEQYF. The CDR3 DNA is TGTGCCAGCAGTCACGGGGGGGGCGGCGAGCAGTACTTC.

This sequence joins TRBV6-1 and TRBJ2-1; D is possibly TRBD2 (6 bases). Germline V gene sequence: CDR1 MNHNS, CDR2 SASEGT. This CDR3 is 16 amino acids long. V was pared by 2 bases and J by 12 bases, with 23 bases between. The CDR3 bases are TGTGCCAGCAGTGAACCGGGAGCCCTAGCCTTTTCTGTGCAGTTCTTC. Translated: CASSEPGALAFSVQFF.

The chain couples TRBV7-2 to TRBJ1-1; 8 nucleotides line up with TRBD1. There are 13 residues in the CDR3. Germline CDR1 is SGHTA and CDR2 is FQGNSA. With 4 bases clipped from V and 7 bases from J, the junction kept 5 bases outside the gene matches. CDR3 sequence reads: CASSWDGTGEAFF. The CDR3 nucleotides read TGTGCCAGCAGCTGGGACGGGACAGGTGAAGCTTTCTTT.

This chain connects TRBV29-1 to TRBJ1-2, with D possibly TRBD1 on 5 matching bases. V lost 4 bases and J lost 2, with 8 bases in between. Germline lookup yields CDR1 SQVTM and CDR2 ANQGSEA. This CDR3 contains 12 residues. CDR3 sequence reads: CSVVGGNYGYTF. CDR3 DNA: TGCAGCGTTGTGGGGGGAAACTATGGCTACACCTTC.

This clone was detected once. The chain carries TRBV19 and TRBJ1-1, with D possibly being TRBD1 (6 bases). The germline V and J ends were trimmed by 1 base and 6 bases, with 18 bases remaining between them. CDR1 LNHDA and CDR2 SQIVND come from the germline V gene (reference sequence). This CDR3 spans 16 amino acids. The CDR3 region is CASSIGTVGFGAEAFF. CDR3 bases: TGTGCCAGTAGTATAGGGACAGTGGGGTTCGGGGCTGAAGCTTTCTTT.

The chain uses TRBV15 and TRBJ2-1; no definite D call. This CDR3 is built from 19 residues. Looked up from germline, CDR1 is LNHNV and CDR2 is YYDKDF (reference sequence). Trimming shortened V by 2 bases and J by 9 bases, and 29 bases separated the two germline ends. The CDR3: CATSRSDSLYFYTLPEQFF. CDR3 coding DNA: TGTGCCACCAGCAGATCTGACTCCCTTTATTTCTATACGCTACCTGAGCAGTTCTTC.

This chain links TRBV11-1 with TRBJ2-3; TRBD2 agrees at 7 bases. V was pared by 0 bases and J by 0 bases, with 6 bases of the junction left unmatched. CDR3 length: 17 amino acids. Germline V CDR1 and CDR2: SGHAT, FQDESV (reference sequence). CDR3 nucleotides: TGTGCCAGCAGCTTAGCGCCCGGCGGGAGAAGCACAGATACGCAGTATTTT. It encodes CASSLAPGGRSTDTQYF.

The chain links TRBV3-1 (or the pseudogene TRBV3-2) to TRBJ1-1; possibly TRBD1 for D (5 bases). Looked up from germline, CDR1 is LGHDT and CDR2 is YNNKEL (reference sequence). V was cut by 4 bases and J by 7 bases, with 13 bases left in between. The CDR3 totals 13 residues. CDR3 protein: CASSPLGGGEAFF. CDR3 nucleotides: TGTGCCAGCAGCCCCCTTGGGGGGGGTGAAGCTTTCTTT.

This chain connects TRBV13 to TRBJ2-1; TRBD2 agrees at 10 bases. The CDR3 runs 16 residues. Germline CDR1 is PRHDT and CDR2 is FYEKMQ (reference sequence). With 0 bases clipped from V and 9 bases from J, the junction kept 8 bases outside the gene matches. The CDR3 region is CASSLGRLAGAVEQFF. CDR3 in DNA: TGTGCCAGCAGCTTAGGCCGGCTAGCGGGAGCGGTTGAGCAGTTCTTC. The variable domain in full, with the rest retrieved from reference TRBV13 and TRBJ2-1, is AAGVIQSPRHLIKEKRETATLKCYPIPRHDTVYWYQQGPGQDPQFLISFYEKMQSDKGSIPDRFSAQQFSDYHSELNMSSLELGDSALYFCASSLGRLAGAVEQFFGPGTRLTVL.

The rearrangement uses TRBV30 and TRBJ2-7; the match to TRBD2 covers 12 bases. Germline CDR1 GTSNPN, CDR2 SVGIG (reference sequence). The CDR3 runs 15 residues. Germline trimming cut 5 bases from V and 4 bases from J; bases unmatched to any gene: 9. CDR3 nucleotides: TGTGCCTGGCAGAGACCCGGGACTAGCGGGTACGAGCAGTACTTC. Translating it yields CAWQRPGTSGYEQYF.

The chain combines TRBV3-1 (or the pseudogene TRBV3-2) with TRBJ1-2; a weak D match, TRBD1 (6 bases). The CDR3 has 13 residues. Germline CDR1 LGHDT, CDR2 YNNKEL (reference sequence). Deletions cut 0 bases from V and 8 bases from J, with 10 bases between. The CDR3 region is CASSQEGARGYTF. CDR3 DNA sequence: TGTGCCAGCAGCCAAGAGGGGGCGCGCGGCTACACCTTC.

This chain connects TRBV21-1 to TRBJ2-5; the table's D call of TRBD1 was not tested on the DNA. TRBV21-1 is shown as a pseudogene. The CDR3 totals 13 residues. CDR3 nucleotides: TGTGCCAGCAGCTCACAGGGCCAAGAGACCCAGTACTTC. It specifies CASSSQGQETQYF.

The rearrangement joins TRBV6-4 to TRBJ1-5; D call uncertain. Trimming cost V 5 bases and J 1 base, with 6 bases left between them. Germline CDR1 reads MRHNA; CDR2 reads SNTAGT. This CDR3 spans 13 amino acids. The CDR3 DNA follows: TGTGCCAGCAGTACAGAAAGCAATCAGCCCCAGCATTTT. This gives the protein CASSTESNQPQHF.

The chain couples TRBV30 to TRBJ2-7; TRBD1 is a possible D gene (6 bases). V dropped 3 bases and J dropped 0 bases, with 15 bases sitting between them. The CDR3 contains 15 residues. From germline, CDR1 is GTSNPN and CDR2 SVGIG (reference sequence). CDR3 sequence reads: CAWSLTGQRSYEQYF. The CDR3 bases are TGTGCCTGGAGCTTAACAGGGCAGCGCTCCTACGAGCAGTACTTC. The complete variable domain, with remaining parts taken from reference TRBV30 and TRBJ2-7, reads SQTIHQWPATLVQPVGSPLSLECTVEGTSNPNLYWYRQAAGRGLQLLFYSVGIGQISSEVPQNLSASRPQDRQFILSSKKLLLSDSGFYLCAWSLTGQRSYEQYFGPGTRLTVT.

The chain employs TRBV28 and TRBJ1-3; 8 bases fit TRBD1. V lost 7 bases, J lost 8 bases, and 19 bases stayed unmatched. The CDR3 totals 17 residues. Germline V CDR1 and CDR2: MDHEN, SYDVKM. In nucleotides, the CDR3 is TGTGCCAGCACCCTTTTGCTAGGGCAGGGGGCGGGTGACACCATATATTTT. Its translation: CASTLLLGQGAGDTIYF.